This TCR beta chain was captured by sequencing in a study of cytomegalovirus exposure and HLA in healthy donors. Findings and caveats of the study: Being productive about 90% or about 30% of the time was typical of most TCR beta V segments in an earlier analysis.

The CDR3 is made up of 16 amino acids. Per the germline V gene, CDR1 is SGHRS and CDR2 is YFSETQ. V dropped 5 bases and J dropped 4 bases, with 19 bases sitting between them. About this clone: No antigen is known for it.

Researchers ran the PCR with 60 Vbeta and 13 Jbeta primers. Generated by immunoSEQ multiplex PCR, the TCRdb table keeps only in-frame clones and is missing some. The sample records about 180,000 clones, approximately 88% being singletons. The TCR sequence derives from a boy aged 2 to 9 in good health and CMV-seronegative. What was sequenced was PBMCs. The chain links TRBV5-1 to TRBJ2-1; no firm D call. Written as DNA, the CDR3 is TGCGCCAGCAGTCCGCGGAGAGGAGACGGATACAATGAGCAGTTCTTC. Its translation is CASSPRRGDGYNEQFF.